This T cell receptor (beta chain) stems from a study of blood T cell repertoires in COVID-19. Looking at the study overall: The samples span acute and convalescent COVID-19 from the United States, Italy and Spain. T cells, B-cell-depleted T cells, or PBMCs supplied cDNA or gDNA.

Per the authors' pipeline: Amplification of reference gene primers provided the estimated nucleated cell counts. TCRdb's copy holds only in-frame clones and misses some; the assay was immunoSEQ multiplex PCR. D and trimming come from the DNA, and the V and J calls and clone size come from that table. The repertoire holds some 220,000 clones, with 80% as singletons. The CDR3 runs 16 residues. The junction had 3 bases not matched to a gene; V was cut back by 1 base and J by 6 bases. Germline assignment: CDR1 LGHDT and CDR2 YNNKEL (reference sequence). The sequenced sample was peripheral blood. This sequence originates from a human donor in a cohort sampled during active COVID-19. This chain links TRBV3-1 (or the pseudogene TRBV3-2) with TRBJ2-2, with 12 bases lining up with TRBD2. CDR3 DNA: TGTGCCAGCAGCCAAGGACTAGCGGGAGAGGCCGGGGAGCTGTTTTTT. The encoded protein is CASSQGLAGEAGELFF.